Presented here are 27 T cell receptor beta chains from one specimen sequenced in a study of human T cells and chemical hapten exposure. Sample time point: patch test 3, about 24 weeks after DPC sensitization. This sample's treatment: therapeutic diphenylcyclopropenone sensitization with weekly scalp DPC. TCRdb called the RACE reads again in MiXCR, with one record for every CDR3 protein. The sample includes 150,000 to 200,000 distinct CDR3 sequences, approximately 24% of them seen just once. The sample here was whole blood, taken in connection with sensitization to the hapten diphenylcyclopropenone (DPC). These receptors all stem from a woman aged 40 to 50 with alopecia areata. Some clones in this sample may be carry-over from other donors' samples.

This clonotype appeared a few times. CDR3 DNA: TGTGCCAGCAGACGGGACAGGGGGCGGATAGGCTACACCTTC. Translated: CASRRDRGRIGYTF. The chain is built from TRBV5-6 and TRBJ1-2; 12 bases match TRBD1. This CDR3 comprises 14 residues. CDR1 is SGHDT, CDR2 YYEEEE, per germline. V shed 5 bases, J shed 8 bases, and the junction held 7 bases outside the gene matches.

The chain joins TRBV20-1 to TRBJ1-5; 9 bases align to TRBD1. The trim removed 3 bases at V and 5 bases at J, leaving 8 bases unmatched. Germline CDR1 and CDR2: DFQATT and SNEGSKA (reference sequence). CDR3 length: 15 amino acids. CDR3 nucleotide sequence: TGCAGTGCTAGGCAGACAGGGGGGGGCGATCAGCCCCAGCATTTT. Its protein product is CSARQTGGGDQPQHF.

The rearrangement uses TRBV5-1 and TRBJ1-1; D may be TRBD1 (6 bases). The CDR3 sequence is 15 residues long. V lost 4 bases, J lost 4 bases, and 17 bases lay in between. Germline V gene data show CDR1 as SGHRS and CDR2 as YFSETQ. CDR3 region: CASSNLQGGGTEAFF. For the CDR3, the DNA is TGCGCCAGCAGCAACTTACAGGGCGGGGGCACTGAAGCTTTCTTT.

This clonotype was seen only a few times. The chain is built from TRBV29-1 and TRBJ1-2, with TRBD1 matching 7 bases. This CDR3 is 14 amino acids long. Germline values: CDR1 SQVTM, CDR2 ANQGSEA. V shed 4 bases and J 2 bases; nucleotides not matched to a gene: 7. CDR3 residues: CSVVGQWENYGYTF. As DNA, the CDR3 is TGCAGCGTTGTGGGACAGTGGGAGAACTATGGCTACACCTTC.

The chain couples TRBV27 to TRBJ2-1; 9 nucleotides agree with TRBD2. The CDR3 length is 14 residues. V dropped 6 bases and J dropped 7; count of bases not matched to a gene: 7. CDR1 MNHEY and CDR2 SMNVEV come from the germline V gene (reference sequence). CDR3 amino acids: CASRPGLALNEQFF. The CDR3 nucleotides read TGTGCCAGCAGGCCGGGACTAGCCCTAAATGAGCAGTTCTTC.

V usage is TRBV7-9 and J usage is TRBJ1-6; TRBD1 is a possible D gene (5 bases). The CDR3 has 15 residues. Looked up from germline, CDR1 is SEHNR and CDR2 is FQNEAQ (reference sequence). V was shortened by 3 bases and J by 9 bases, with 15 bases between the two germline ends. CDR3 protein: CASSLIAGTSSPLHF. In DNA form, the CDR3 reads TGTGCCAGCAGCTTGATCGCAGGGACCAGTTCACCCCTCCACTTT.

The chain couples TRBV6-5 to TRBJ2-1; 12 nucleotides agree with TRBD1. This CDR3 has 17 residues. Germline V gene data show CDR1 as MNHEY and CDR2 as SVGAGI. Trimming took 5 bases from V and 7 from J; bases not matched to a gene: 12. CDR3 in amino acids: CASSRLGTGGGLNEQFF. In DNA form, the CDR3 reads TGTGCCAGCAGTCGGTTGGGGACAGGGGGCGGATTGAATGAGCAGTTCTTC.

For the CDR3, the DNA is TGTGCCAGCAGTGCTACAGGGGGGGGGGCCAACGTCCTGACTTTC. This encodes CASSATGGGANVLTF. This chain joins TRBV28 and TRBJ2-6; 8 nucleotides line up with TRBD1. CDR3 length: 15 amino acids. Germline V gene sequence: CDR1 MDHEN, CDR2 SYDVKM. The junction had 4 bases not matched to a gene; V was cut back by 5 bases and J by 4 bases.

The rearrangement joins TRBV24-1 to TRBJ2-1; TRBD2 matches 8 bases. The CDR3 is 14 residues long. Per germline, CDR1 KGHDR and CDR2 SFDVKD. The junction had 3 bases not matched to a gene; V was cut back by 5 bases and J by 4 bases. CDR3 amino acids: CATSGREGYNEQFF. The CDR3 DNA reads as TGTGCCACCAGTGGTCGGGAGGGTTACAATGAGCAGTTCTTC.

The J gene is TRBJ2-2, the V gene TRBV29-1; 8 nucleotides agree with TRBD1. The CDR3 has 13 amino acids. Per the germline V gene, CDR1 is SQVTM and CDR2 is ANQGSEA. The junction had 2 bases not matched to a gene; V was cut back by 6 bases and J by 2 bases. CDR3 sequence reads: CSVGQGNTGELFF. The CDR3 coding sequence is TGCAGCGTCGGACAGGGAAACACCGGGGAGCTGTTTTTT.

There are a few counts of this clonotype. V is TRBV7-8 and J is TRBJ2-3; TRBD1 might be the D (6 bases). Germline CDR1 SGHVS, CDR2 FQNEAQ. Trimming removed 1 base at V and 5 bases at J, with 10 bases between. This CDR3 is built from 14 residues. The CDR3 coding sequence is TGTGCCAGCAGCTTAGGGACAGCACAAGATACGCAGTATTTT. Translation gives CASSLGTAQDTQYF. The entire variable domain, with the rest obtained from reference TRBV7-8 and TRBJ2-3, is as follows: GAGVSQSPRYKVAKRGQDVALRCDPISGHVSLFWYQQALGQGPEFLTYFQNEAQLDKSGLPSDRFFAERPEGSVSTLKIQRTQQEDSAVYLCASSLGTAQDTQYFGPGTRLTVL.

This clonotype was observed a few times. The chain is built from TRBV6-1 and TRBJ1-5; no clear D gene. The CDR3 covers 12 residues. The V gene lost 2 bases and the J gene lost 9 bases, with 8 bases spanning the gap. Germline V gene sequence: CDR1 MNHNS, CDR2 SASEGT. The chain's CDR3 is CASSESLGPQHF. CDR3 DNA: TGTGCCAGCAGTGAAAGCCTGGGGCCCCAGCATTTT.

J is TRBJ1-5 and V is TRBV2; D possibly corresponds to TRBD1 (5 bases). With 6 bases removed from V and 0 bases from J, the gap between germline ends came to 12 bases. Germline V gene data show CDR1 as SNHLY and CDR2 as FYNNEI. This CDR3 contains 15 residues. The CDR3 reads CASRARGYSNQPQHF. CDR3 DNA: TGTGCCAGCAGGGCCCGGGGGTATAGCAATCAGCCCCAGCATTTT.

The rearrangement uses TRBV29-1 and TRBJ2-5; TRBD1 matches at 7 bases. Per the germline V gene, CDR1 is SQVTM and CDR2 is ANQGSEA. After removal of 1 base from V and 5 bases from J, the junction contained 7 bases not matched to a gene. The CDR3 runs to 14 residues. The CDR3 is CSVEGRVGGETQYF. In DNA form, the CDR3 reads TGCAGCGTTGAAGGGCGGGTAGGGGGCGAGACCCAGTACTTC.

The table lists this clonotype with a few counts. V gene TRBV25-1 combines with J gene TRBJ2-1; D remains unclear. Trimming stripped 8 bases from V and 4 bases from J, with 18 bases between. CDR1 and CDR2 from the germline V gene are MGHDK and SYGVNS. The CDR3 covers 15 residues. The CDR3 protein is CASGEIGPTYNEQFF. The DNA of the CDR3 is TGTGCCAGCGGAGAGATCGGGCCAACATACAATGAGCAGTTCTTC.

This clonotype was seen only a few times. The chain links TRBV24-1 to TRBJ2-3, with unresolved D. Germline CDR1 reads KGHDR; CDR2 reads SFDVKD. Trimming cost V 2 bases and J 4 bases, with 9 bases left between them. The CDR3 covers 14 residues. The CDR3 reads CATSDSRRADTQYF. CDR3 in DNA: TGTGCCACCAGTGATTCTCGAAGGGCAGATACGCAGTATTTT.

This clonotype showed up just a few times. The genes are TRBV10-3 and TRBJ1-6; no reliable D call. The germline V gene has CDR1 ENHRY and CDR2 SYGVKD. Trimming took off 7 bases at V and 10 bases at J, with 17 bases between the two ends. The CDR3 length is 14 residues. CDR3 sequence reads: CAITVSRANSPLHF. CDR3 coding DNA: TGTGCCATCACAGTATCCCGGGCCAACTCACCCCTCCACTTT.

This clonotype was seen only once. J is TRBJ2-3 and V is TRBV12-3 or TRBV12-4, with unresolved D. V shed 6 bases and J shed 6 bases, with 13 bases lying between them. The CDR3 has 13 amino acids. The DNA for the CDR3 is TGTGCCAGCAGCCCGAGAGAGGTTGATACGCAGTATTTT. Its protein is CASSPREVDTQYF.

This clonotype was counted between two and nine times. The J gene is TRBJ2-1, the V gene TRBV4-2, with 13 bases fitting TRBD2. Per germline, CDR1 LGHNA and CDR2 YNFKEQ. The length of the CDR3 is 18 residues. V trimming: 3 bases; J trimming: 0 bases; junction bases outside the gene matches: 5. This chain's CDR3 is CASSQGLAGLSSYNEQFF. The CDR3, as DNA: TGTGCCAGCAGCCAGGGACTAGCGGGATTATCCTCCTACAATGAGCAGTTCTTC.

This clonotype was seen a few times. This chain links TRBV7-2 with TRBJ1-2; no clear D gene. The germline V gene encodes CDR1 SGHTA and CDR2 FQGNSA. The CDR3 consists of 16 residues. Trimming left V 1 base short and J 2 bases short, with 14 bases between. The DNA for the CDR3 is TGTGCCAGCAGCTTAGTATCCCCGATCGAAAACTATGGCTACACCTTC. Amino acid sequence: CASSLVSPIENYGYTF.

The gene calls are TRBV6-2 or TRBV6-3 and TRBJ2-2; the match to TRBD2 covers 9 bases. This CDR3 region has 15 residues. The J segment lost 4 bases and the V segment lost 7 bases, leaving 7 bases of the junction unmatched. Germline CDR1 MNHEY, CDR2 SVGEGT. The CDR3 DNA follows: TGTGCCAGCAACCGTCTAGCGGGGCGCACCGGGGAGCTGTTTTTT. Protein product: CASNRLAGRTGELFF.

This clonotype was found many times. This chain joins TRBV4-1 and TRBJ1-1; D may be TRBD1 (6 bases). The CDR3 runs to 14 residues. With 0 bases removed from V and 5 bases from J, the gap between germline ends came to 10 bases. Looked up from germline, CDR1 is MGHRA and CDR2 is YSYEKL. CDR3 sequence: CASSQDSRGTEAFF. DNA for the CDR3: TGCGCCAGCAGCCAAGATTCTAGGGGGACTGAAGCTTTCTTT.

There are a few counts of this clonotype. This chain links TRBV4-1 with TRBJ2-1, with TRBD1 identical over 12 bases. Trimming took 3 bases from V and 10 from J; bases not matched to a gene: 10. From germline, CDR1 is MGHRA and CDR2 YSYEKL. The CDR3 has 16 residues. CDR3 protein: CASSHAWDRGPTEQFF. The CDR3 DNA reads as TGCGCCAGCAGCCATGCATGGGACAGGGGGCCAACCGAGCAGTTCTTC.

This clonotype showed up just once. This rearrangement joins TRBV7-2 to TRBJ2-3, with no clear D. Trimming pared 1 base from V and 2 bases from J, leaving 10 bases between. This CDR3 is built from 15 residues. Germline CDR1 and CDR2: SGHTA and FQGNSA. The CDR3 coding sequence is TGTGCCAGCAGCTTAGTTATAGGGTCCACAGATACGCAGTATTTT. As protein: CASSLVIGSTDTQYF.

This clonotype was detected only a few times. J is TRBJ1-1 and V is TRBV7-2; the D is unclear. Germline V gives CDR1 SGHTA, CDR2 FQGNSA. The CDR3 totals 13 residues. The ends were cut back, 1 base at V and 3 bases at J, with 6 bases in the middle. The CDR3 DNA is TGTGCCAGCAGCTTAGAACGGTACACTGAAGCTTTCTTT. Translation: CASSLERYTEAFF.

There are a few counts of this clonotype. The chain employs TRBV20-1 and TRBJ1-1; no clear D gene. Germline V gives CDR1 DFQATT, CDR2 SNEGSKA (reference sequence). The V gene lost 0 bases and the J gene lost 0 bases, with 8 bases spanning the gap. The CDR3 has 14 amino acids. As DNA, the CDR3 is TGCAGTGCTAGAGATTCCCCAATGAACACTGAAGCTTTCTTT. This translates into CSARDSPMNTEAFF.

The chain joins TRBV29-1 to TRBJ1-5, with a tentative D call TRBD1 (5 bases). The germline CDR1 and CDR2 sequences are SQVTM and ANQGSEA. This CDR3 contains 15 residues. Trimming cost V 6 bases and J 0 bases, with 15 bases left between them. This CDR3 reads CSVTIDSASNQPQHF. As DNA, the CDR3 is TGCAGCGTGACGATTGACAGCGCTAGCAATCAGCCCCAGCATTTT.